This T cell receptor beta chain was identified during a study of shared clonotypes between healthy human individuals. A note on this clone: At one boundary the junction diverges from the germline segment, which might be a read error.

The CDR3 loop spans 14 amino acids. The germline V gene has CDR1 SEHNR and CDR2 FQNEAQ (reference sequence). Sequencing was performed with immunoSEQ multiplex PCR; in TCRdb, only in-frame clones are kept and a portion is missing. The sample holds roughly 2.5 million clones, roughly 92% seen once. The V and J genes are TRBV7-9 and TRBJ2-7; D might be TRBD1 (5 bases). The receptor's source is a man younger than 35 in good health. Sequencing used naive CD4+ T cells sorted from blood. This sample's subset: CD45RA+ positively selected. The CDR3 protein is CASSRIDSSNEQYF. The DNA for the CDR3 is TGTGCCAGCAGCCGCATTGACAGCTCCAACGAGCAGTACTTC.